What follows are 7 T cell receptor beta chains derived from one specimen sequenced in a study of blood T cell repertoires in COVID-19. The protocol was immunoSEQ multiplex PCR, while the TCRdb copy is restricted to in-frame clones and leaves out a portion. Of around 120,000 clones in the sample, around 80% were seen once. Sequencing was performed on peripheral blood. These receptors originate from a woman of 80 years or more with acute or convalescent COVID-19.

This chain uses TRBV10-3 with TRBJ1-6; D not resolved. The length of the CDR3 is 15 residues. V shed 0 bases and J shed 10 bases, with 13 bases lying between them. From germline, CDR1 is ENHRY and CDR2 SYGVKD. The CDR3 protein is CAISESRTPGSPLHF. In DNA, the CDR3 is TGTGCCATCAGTGAGTCGAGGACGCCGGGATCACCCCTCCACTTT.

The chain carries TRBV10-1 and TRBJ2-5, with unresolved D. CDR1 is WNHNN, CDR2 SYGVQD, per germline (reference sequence). The CDR3 runs to 13 residues. V lost 4 bases, J lost 2 bases, and 8 bases lay in between. Written as DNA, the CDR3 is TGCGCCAGCAGTGCCCAGGTACAAGAGACCCAGTACTTC. It specifies CASSAQVQETQYF.

The chain recombines TRBV3-1 (or the pseudogene TRBV3-2) with TRBJ2-1; TRBD1 matches at 7 bases. The CDR3 spans 14 residues. V lost 4 bases to trimming and J lost 6 bases; unmatched junction nucleotides: 6. CDR1 is LGHDT, CDR2 YNNKEL, per germline (reference sequence). CDR3 sequence reads: CASSPFGQANEQFF. The CDR3 DNA follows: TGTGCCAGCAGCCCATTCGGACAGGCCAATGAGCAGTTCTTC.

The J gene is TRBJ1-1, the V gene TRBV30, with TRBD1 matching 8 bases. Trimming cost V 5 bases and J 4 bases; bases outside gene matches: 0. Germline values: CDR1 GTSNPN, CDR2 SVGIG (reference sequence). This CDR3 contains 11 residues. The CDR3 DNA reads as TGTGCCTGGCAGGGGGCCACTGAAGCTTTCTTT. Its protein is CAWQGATEAFF.

The chain is built from TRBV19 and TRBJ2-1; perhaps TRBD1 as D (6 bases). Trimming removed 0 bases at V and 7 bases at J, with 10 bases between. CDR1 is LNHDA and CDR2 is SQIVND in the germline V gene (reference sequence). The CDR3 runs 14 residues. The DNA for the CDR3 is TGTGCCAGTAGTATAGATAGGCAGGGGAATGAGCAGTTCTTC. Encoded protein: CASSIDRQGNEQFF. Complete variable domain (other parts from reference TRBV19 and TRBJ2-1): DGGITQSPKYLFRKEGQNVTLSCEQNLNHDAMYWYRQDPGQGLRLIYYSQIVNDFQKGDIAEGYSVSREKKESFPLTVTSAQKNPTAFYLCASSIDRQGNEQFFGPGTRLTVL.

CDR3: CAISDLGGASSYEQYF. In DNA, the CDR3 is TGTGCCATCAGTGACTTGGGGGGGGCCTCATCCTACGAGCAGTACTTC. The chain has TRBV10-3 and TRBJ2-7, with TRBD2 as a possible D gene (7 bases). Trimming took 3 bases from V and 1 from J, leaving 16 bases between them. Germline-derived CDR1 and CDR2 are ENHRY and SYGVKD. The CDR3 runs 16 residues.

V usage is TRBV11-2 and J usage is TRBJ2-5; D is possibly TRBD2 (5 bases). V was trimmed by 5 bases and J by 5 bases, leaving 15 bases between them. CDR1 is SGHAT, CDR2 FQNNGV, per germline. The CDR3 has 14 amino acids. As DNA, the CDR3 is TGTGCCAGCAGCCCCAGACTACTCCTCGAGACCCAGTACTTC. Protein sequence: CASSPRLLLETQYF.